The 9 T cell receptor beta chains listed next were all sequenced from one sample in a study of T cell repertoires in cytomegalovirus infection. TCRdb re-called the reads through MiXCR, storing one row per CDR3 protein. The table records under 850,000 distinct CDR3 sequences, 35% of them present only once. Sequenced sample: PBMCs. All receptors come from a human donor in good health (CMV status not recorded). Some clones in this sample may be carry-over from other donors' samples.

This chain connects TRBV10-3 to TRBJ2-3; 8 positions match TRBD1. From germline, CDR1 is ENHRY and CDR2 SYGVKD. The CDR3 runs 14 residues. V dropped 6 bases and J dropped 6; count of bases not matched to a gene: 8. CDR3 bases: TGTGCCATCAGCCCGACAGGGGCCTGGGATACGCAGTATTTT. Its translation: CAISPTGAWDTQYF.

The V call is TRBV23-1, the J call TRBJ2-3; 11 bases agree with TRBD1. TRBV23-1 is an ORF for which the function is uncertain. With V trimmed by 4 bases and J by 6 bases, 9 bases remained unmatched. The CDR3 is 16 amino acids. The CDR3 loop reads CASSRPRDRGVDTQYF. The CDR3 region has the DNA TGCGCCAGCAGTCGGCCCCGGGACAGGGGGGTCGATACGCAGTATTTT.

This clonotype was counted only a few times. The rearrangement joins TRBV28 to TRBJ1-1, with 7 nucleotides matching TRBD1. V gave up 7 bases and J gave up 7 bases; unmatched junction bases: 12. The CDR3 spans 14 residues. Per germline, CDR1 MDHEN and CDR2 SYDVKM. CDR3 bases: TGTGCCAGCAATGCCCCGGGACAGTCGATTGAAGCTTTCTTT. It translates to CASNAPGQSIEAFF.

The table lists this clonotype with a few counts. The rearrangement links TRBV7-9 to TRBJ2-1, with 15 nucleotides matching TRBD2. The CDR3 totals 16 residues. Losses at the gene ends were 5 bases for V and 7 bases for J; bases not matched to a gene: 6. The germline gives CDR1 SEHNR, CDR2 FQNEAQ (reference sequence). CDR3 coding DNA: TGTGCCAGCAGCGCATCCGGGACTAGCGGGAGGAATGAGCAGTTCTTC. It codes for CASSASGTSGRNEQFF.

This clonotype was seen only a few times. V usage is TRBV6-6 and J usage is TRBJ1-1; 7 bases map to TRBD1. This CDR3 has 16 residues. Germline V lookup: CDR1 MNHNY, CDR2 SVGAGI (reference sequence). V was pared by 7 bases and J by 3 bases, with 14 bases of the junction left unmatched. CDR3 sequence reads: CASTGIGNRGYTEAFF. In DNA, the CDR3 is TGTGCCAGCACCGGGATTGGGAACAGGGGATACACTGAAGCTTTCTTT.

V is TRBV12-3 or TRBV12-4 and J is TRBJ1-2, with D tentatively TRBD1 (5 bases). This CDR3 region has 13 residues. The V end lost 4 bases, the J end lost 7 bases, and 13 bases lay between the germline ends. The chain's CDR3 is CASSSRGPPGYTF. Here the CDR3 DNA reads TGTGCCAGCAGTTCGAGGGGACCGCCTGGCTACACCTTC.

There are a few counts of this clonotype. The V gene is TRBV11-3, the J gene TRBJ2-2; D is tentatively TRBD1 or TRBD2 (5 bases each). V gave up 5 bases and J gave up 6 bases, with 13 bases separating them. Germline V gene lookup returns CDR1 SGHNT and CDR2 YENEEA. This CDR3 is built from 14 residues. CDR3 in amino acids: CASSMRVGAGELFF. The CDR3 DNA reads TGTGCCAGCAGCATGCGAGTGGGGGCCGGGGAGCTGTTTTTT.

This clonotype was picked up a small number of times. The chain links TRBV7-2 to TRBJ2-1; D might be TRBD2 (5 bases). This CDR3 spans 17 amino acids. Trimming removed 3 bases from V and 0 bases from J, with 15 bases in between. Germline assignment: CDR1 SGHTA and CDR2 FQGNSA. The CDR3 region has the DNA TGTGCCAGCAGCTTGGGCAGCGGCAGGAGCTCCTACAATGAGCAGTTCTTC. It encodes CASSLGSGRSSYNEQFF.

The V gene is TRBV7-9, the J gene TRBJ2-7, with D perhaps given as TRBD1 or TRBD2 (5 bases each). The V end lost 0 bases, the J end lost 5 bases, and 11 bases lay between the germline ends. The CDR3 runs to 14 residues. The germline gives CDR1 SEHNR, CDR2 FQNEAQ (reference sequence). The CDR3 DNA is TGTGCCAGCAGCTTAGCCGGGGCGGAAAACGAGCAGTACTTC. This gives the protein CASSLAGAENEQYF.